Listed below are T cell receptor beta chains from one sample, sequenced in a study of blood T cell repertoires in COVID-19. The repertoire was sequenced with immunoSEQ multiplex PCR; TCRdb's copy has only in-frame clones and lacks some. The data show some 140,000 clones, 70% to 85% seen once. Material: peripheral blood. The receptors stem from a man in his fifties or sixties with acute or convalescent COVID-19. CDR3s include the opening cysteine and the closing phenylalanine or tryptophan. A D gene is named only where the DNA matches it firmly. A row's size may be missing; if present it is once, few, many or a size class.

j_call clone_size v_call d_call cdr3_aa cdr3_nt
TRBJ1-6 NA TRBV6-7 NA CASPPAPGHPRVYSPLHF TGTGCCAGCCCGCCCGCCCCGGGACATCCGAGAGTTTATTCACCCCTCCACTTT
TRBJ2-1 NA TRBV6-5 NA CASSNGAYNEQFF TGTGCCAGCAGCAACGGGGCCTACAATGAGCAGTTCTTC
TRBJ1-1 NA TRBV5-1 TRBD1 CASSSGGQGASEAFF TGCGCCAGCAGCTCCGGGGGACAGGGGGCCTCTGAAGCTTTCTTT
TRBJ1-4 NA TRBV24-1 NA CATPRSRTNEKLFF TGTGCCACCCCCCGGTCGAGGACTAATGAAAAACTGTTTTTT
TRBJ2-2 NA TRBV5-8 NA CASSWAVANTGELFF TGTGCCAGCAGCTGGGCCGTCGCAAACACCGGGGAGCTGTTTTTT
TRBJ2-7 NA TRBV11-2 NA CASSSSVDEQYF TGTGCCAGCAGCTCCTCCGTCGACGAGCAGTACTTC
TRBJ2-5 NA TRBV7-3 NA CASSLGAGETQYF TGTGCCAGCAGCTTGGGGGCCGGAGAGACCCAGTACTTC
TRBJ2-7 NA TRBV6-2/TRBV6-3 NA CASSSSDFSYEQYF TGTGCCAGCAGTTCATCGGACTTCTCCTACGAGCAGTACTTC
TRBJ2-2 NA TRBV5-1 TRBD2 CASSPGTSGRGNTGELFF TGCGCCAGCAGCCCCGGGACTAGCGGGAGGGGGAACACCGGGGAGCTGTTTTTT
TRBJ2-7 NA TRBV19 NA CAGPPEAPYEQYF TGTGCCGGCCCGCCGGAGGCCCCCTACGAGCAGTACTTC
TRBJ2-1 NA TRBV15 NA CATSGLQGYNEQFF TGTGCCACCAGCGGACTCCAGGGGTACAATGAGCAGTTCTTC
TRBJ1-3 NA TRBV29-1 NA CSVLAGVGNTIYF TGCAGCGTTTTGGCAGGGGTTGGAAACACCATATATTTT
TRBJ2-1 NA TRBV19 TRBD2 CASSPLSSGKNNEQFF TGTGCCAGTAGTCCCTTAAGTAGCGGGAAAAACAATGAGCAGTTCTTC
TRBJ1-6 NA TRBV3-1/TRBV3-2 NA CASSQDKRQGNSPLHF TGTGCCAGCAGCCAAGATAAAAGGCAGGGGAATTCACCCCTCCACTTT
TRBJ1-2 NA TRBV30 NA CAWREGHLDGYTF TGTGCCTGGAGGGAGGGGCATCTTGATGGCTACACCTTC
TRBJ2-2 NA TRBV28 TRBD1 CASSSPGTGAGELFF TGTGCCAGCAGTTCCCCCGGGACAGGGGCCGGGGAGCTGTTTTTT
TRBJ2-2 NA TRBV4-3 NA CASSQDGTSTGELFF TGCGCCAGCAGCCAAGACGGGACATCCACCGGGGAGCTGTTTTTT
TRBJ2-3 NA TRBV19 NA CASSKSGRTDTQYF TGTGCCAGTAGTAAGAGCGGGCGCACAGATACGCAGTATTTT
TRBJ2-1 NA TRBV28 NA CASSSGGNEQFF TGTGCCAGCAGCTCGGGTGGAAATGAGCAGTTCTTC
TRBJ2-7 NA TRBV7-9 NA CASSLGHSYEQYF TGTGCCAGCAGCTTGGGACACAGCTACGAGCAGTACTTC
TRBJ1-6 NA TRBV18 TRBD1 CASSPLGDRDSPLHF TGTGCCAGCTCACCACTTGGGGACAGGGACTCACCCCTCCACTTT
TRBJ2-7 NA TRBV6-4 NA CASRPRQPSSYEQYF TGTGCCAGCAGACCCCGACAGCCAAGCTCCTACGAGCAGTACTTC
TRBJ2-7 NA TRBV2 NA CASSYDSPEQYF TGTGCCAGCAGCTACGACAGCCCCGAGCAGTACTTC
TRBJ2-3 NA TRBV10-3 NA CAISESGTAQYF TGTGCCATCAGTGAGTCTGGGACTGCGCAGTATTTT
TRBJ1-3 NA TRBV27 NA CASSLGPGDTIYF TGTGCCAGCAGTTTAGGGCCGGGAGACACCATATATTTT
TRBJ2-1 NA TRBV7-9 TRBD1 CASSSPGQGMNNEQFF TGTGCCAGCAGCTCCCCGGGACAGGGCATGAACAATGAGCAGTTCTTC
TRBJ1-6 few TRBV3-1/TRBV3-2 NA CASSQGAPRSSYNSPLHF TGTGCCAGCAGCCAGGGGGCCCCAAGGAGCTCCTATAATTCACCCCTCCACTTT
TRBJ2-1 NA TRBV19 NA CASQDTRSLYNEQFF TGTGCCAGTCAGGACACTCGAAGCCTTTACAATGAGCAGTTCTTC
TRBJ2-1 NA TRBV5-1 TRBD2 CASSLAAGTYNEQFF TGCGCCAGCAGCTTGGCAGCGGGAACTTACAATGAGCAGTTCTTC
TRBJ2-3 once TRBV9 NA CASSVVTGSTDTQYF TGTGCCAGCAGCGTAGTCACAGGGAGCACAGATACGCAGTATTTT